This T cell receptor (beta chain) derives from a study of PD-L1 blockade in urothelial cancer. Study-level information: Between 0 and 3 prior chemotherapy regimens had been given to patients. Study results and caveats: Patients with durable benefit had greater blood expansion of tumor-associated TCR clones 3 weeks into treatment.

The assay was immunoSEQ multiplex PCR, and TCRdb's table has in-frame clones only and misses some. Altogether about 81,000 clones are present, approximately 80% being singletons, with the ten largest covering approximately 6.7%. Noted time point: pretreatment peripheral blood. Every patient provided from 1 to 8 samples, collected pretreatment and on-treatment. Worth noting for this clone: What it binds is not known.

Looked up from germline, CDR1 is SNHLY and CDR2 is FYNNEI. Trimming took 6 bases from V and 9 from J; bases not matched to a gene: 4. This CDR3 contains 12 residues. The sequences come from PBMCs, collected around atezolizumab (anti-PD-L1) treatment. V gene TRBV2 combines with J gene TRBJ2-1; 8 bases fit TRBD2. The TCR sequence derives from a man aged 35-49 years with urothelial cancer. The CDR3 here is CASRWAGGEQFF. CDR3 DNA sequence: TGTGCCAGCAGATGGGCGGGAGGTGAGCAGTTCTTC.